These 18 T cell receptor beta chains originate from one sample sequenced in a study of response to subunit inactivated influenza vaccine. TCRdb processed the RT-PCR reads anew with MiXCR; each CDR3 protein has one entry. Of roughly 170,000 distinct CDR3 sequences listed, about 9.3% are singletons. The source was non-naive T cells sorted from PBMCs, collected on the day of vaccination. All receptors derive from a man between 45 and 60 years old who received an inactivated influenza vaccine.

The chain joins TRBV11-2 to TRBJ2-1; 9 nucleotides agree with TRBD2. The V gene's germline CDR1 is SGHAT and CDR2 FQNNGV. V shed 3 bases, J shed 4 bases, and the junction held 13 bases outside the gene matches. The CDR3 loop spans 18 amino acids. The CDR3 here is CASSFRDGGLASYNEQFF. CDR3 bases: TGTGCCAGCAGCTTCCGGGACGGAGGACTAGCGTCGTACAATGAGCAGTTCTTC. The entire variable domain, with the rest obtained from reference TRBV11-2 and TRBJ2-1, is as follows: EAGVAQSPRYKIIEKRQSVAFWCNPISGHATLYWYQQILGQGPKLLIQFQNNGVVDDSQLPKDRFSAERLKGVDSTLKIQPAKLEDSAVYLCASSFRDGGLASYNEQFFGPGTRLTVL.

The chain carries TRBV4-1 and TRBJ1-2; TRBD1 is a possible D gene (5 bases). Trimming took 6 bases from V and 4 from J, leaving 12 bases between them. This CDR3 has 13 residues. Germline V gives CDR1 MGHRA, CDR2 YSYEKL. The CDR3 DNA follows: TGCGCCAGCAGTCAGACAGCATCCTATGGCTACACCTTC. Its translation is CASSQTASYGYTF.

Ten or more counts support this clonotype. The rearrangement links TRBV6-5 to TRBJ1-4; possibly TRBD1 for D (5 bases). V lost 4 bases and J lost 4, with 10 bases in between. This CDR3 spans 14 amino acids. Germline loops: CDR1 MNHEY, CDR2 SVGAGI. The CDR3 coding sequence is TGTGCCAGCAGTTCCGGTGGGGGTAATGAAAAACTGTTTTTT. Translating gives CASSSGGGNEKLFF.

This clonotype has at least ten counts. The chain is built from TRBV20-1 and TRBJ2-5; TRBD2 agrees at 12 bases. Germline V lookup: CDR1 DFQATT, CDR2 SNEGSKA (reference sequence). The CDR3 is 18 residues long. V shed 6 bases, J shed 5 bases, and the junction held 19 bases outside the gene matches. CDR3 in DNA: TGCAGTGCACCTGAACCGGGACTAGCGGGCCCTCGAAGGGAGACCCAGTACTTC. It specifies CSAPEPGLAGPRRETQYF.

The chain uses TRBV24-1 and TRBJ2-2, with D tentatively TRBD1 (5 bases). Germline CDR1 and CDR2: KGHDR and SFDVKD. The CDR3 loop spans 18 amino acids. V was cut by 7 bases and J by 3 bases, with 23 bases left in between. CDR3 loop: CATSPREGIGAYTGELFF. The CDR3, as DNA: TGTGCCACCAGCCCTAGGGAAGGAATAGGGGCGTACACCGGGGAGCTGTTTTTT.

The rearrangement uses TRBV2 and TRBJ2-7, with a weak D call TRBD2 (6 bases). V lost 7 bases, J lost 3 bases, and 13 bases lay in between. Germline V gives CDR1 SNHLY, CDR2 FYNNEI. The CDR3 runs 13 residues. CDR3 loop: CASTWGLFYEQYF. The CDR3, as DNA: TGTGCCAGCACTTGGGGACTTTTCTACGAGCAGTACTTC. The full variable domain, completed using reference TRBV2 and TRBJ2-7, is EPEVTQTPSHQVTQMGQEVILRCVPISNHLYFYWYRQILGQKVEFLVSFYNNEISEKSEIFDDQFSVERPDGSNFTLKIRSTKLEDSAMYFCASTWGLFYEQYFGPGTRLTVT.

This clonotype was seen a few times. This chain joins TRBV20-1 and TRBJ2-6; no clear D gene. The CDR3 covers 14 residues. The V end lost 3 bases, the J end lost 0 bases, and 6 bases lay between the germline ends. CDR1 is DFQATT and CDR2 is SNEGSKA in the germline V gene (reference sequence). In DNA form, the CDR3 reads TGCAGTGCTAGCCTGAGCTCTGGGGCCAACGTCCTGACTTTC. Translating it yields CSASLSSGANVLTF.

In its sample, this clonotype was seen many times. V gene TRBV2 combines with J gene TRBJ2-7; D is undetermined. CDR1 SNHLY and CDR2 FYNNEI come from the germline V gene. The V and J ends lost 11 bases and 2 bases respectively, with 10 bases between them. The CDR3 length is 11 residues. The CDR3: CASGTTYEQYF. CDR3 nucleotides: TGTGCCTCGGGCACTACCTACGAGCAGTACTTC.

The chain uses TRBV24-1 and TRBJ2-3; TRBD1 matches at 9 bases. V was clipped by 4 bases and J by 4 bases; unmatched bases: 8. From germline, CDR1 is KGHDR and CDR2 SFDVKD. The CDR3 spans 16 residues. The CDR3 sequence: CATSDPGQGFPDTQYF. CDR3 nucleotides: TGTGCCACCAGTGACCCGGGACAGGGTTTCCCAGATACGCAGTATTTT.

In its sample, this clonotype was seen many times. In DNA form, the CDR3 reads TGTGCCAGCAGATTACTAGCGGGGAATGAGCAGTTCTTC. Protein product: CASRLLAGNEQFF. The chain joins TRBV3-1 to TRBJ2-1; 10 positions match TRBD2. Germline trimming cut 6 bases from V and 7 bases from J; bases unmatched to any gene: 3. The germline CDR1 and CDR2 sequences are LGHDT and YNNKEL (reference sequence). The CDR3 is made up of 13 amino acids.

This chain joins TRBV3-1 and TRBJ2-7, with D possibly being TRBD2 (6 bases). The CDR3 is 16 residues long. V lost 5 bases and J 4 bases, leaving 21 bases between the germline ends. Germline V CDR1 and CDR2: LGHDT, YNNKEL (reference sequence). The CDR3 DNA follows: TGTGCCAGCAGCGGGTCGGGACGGGGGATGGGGTACGAGCAGTACTTC. It translates to CASSGSGRGMGYEQYF.

The sample holds many counts of this clonotype. V usage is TRBV5-6 and J usage is TRBJ1-1; 7 nucleotides line up with TRBD1. Trimming at V came to 7 bases and at J to 4 bases, leaving 7 bases not matched to a gene. Germline-derived CDR1 and CDR2 are SGHDT and YYEEEE. The CDR3 loop spans 13 amino acids. The chain's CDR3 is CASLNRGATEAFF. CDR3 nucleotides: TGTGCCAGCCTGAACAGGGGAGCCACTGAAGCTTTCTTT.

This clonotype occurred many times. The chain recombines TRBV30 with TRBJ2-1; 9 positions match TRBD2. CDR3 length equals 14 residues. Germline values: CDR1 GTSNPN, CDR2 SVGIG (reference sequence). The V gene end was trimmed by 8 bases and the J gene end by 7 bases; junction bases not matched to a gene: 12. CDR3 amino acids: CARSKGGGGNEQFF. The CDR3 DNA is TGTGCCCGATCCAAGGGCGGGGGGGGAAATGAGCAGTTCTTC.

The chain couples TRBV12-3 or TRBV12-4 to TRBJ2-7, with D tentatively TRBD1 (6 bases). The CDR3 runs 13 residues. V shed 1 base and J shed 3 bases, with 7 bases lying between them. This CDR3 reads CASSLGTVYEQYF. The CDR3 region has the DNA TGTGCCAGCAGTTTAGGGACAGTCTACGAGCAGTACTTC.

This clonotype showed up just a few times. This rearrangement joins TRBV21-1 to TRBJ1-5. TRBV21-1 is noted as a pseudogene. This CDR3 spans 15 amino acids. CDR3 coding DNA: TGTGCCAGCAGCAAAAAGAGGTCCGGCTATCAGCCCCAGCATTTT. This codes for CASSKKRSGYQPQHF.

The chain uses TRBV20-1 and TRBJ2-1; D may be TRBD2 (6 bases). V lost 5 bases, J lost 6 bases, and 14 bases lay in between. This CDR3 has 13 residues. The germline gives CDR1 DFQATT, CDR2 SNEGSKA (reference sequence). The chain's CDR3 is CSAGPGLLNEQFF. In DNA form, the CDR3 reads TGCAGTGCTGGTCCGGGACTTCTCAATGAGCAGTTCTTC.

This clonotype was found many times. The V call is TRBV7-2, the J call TRBJ1-1, with 7 nucleotides matching TRBD1. This CDR3 has 14 residues. After removal of 5 bases from V and 2 bases from J, the junction contained 5 bases not matched to a gene. Looked up from germline, CDR1 is SGHTA and CDR2 is FQGNSA. The CDR3 loop reads CASSPRGANTEAFF. CDR3 coding DNA: TGTGCCAGCAGCCCCAGGGGGGCCAACACTGAAGCTTTCTTT. The full variable domain, with the rest looked up from reference TRBV7-2 and TRBJ1-1, is GAGVSQSPSNKVTEKGKDVELRCDPISGHTALYWYRQSLGQGLEFLIYFQGNSAPDKSGLPSDRFSAERTGGSVSTLTIQRTQQEDSAVYLCASSPRGANTEAFFGQGTRLTVV.

There are many counts of this clonotype. The chain joins TRBV5-4 to TRBJ2-2; TRBD2 agrees at 12 bases. CDR3 length equals 17 residues. Germline lookup yields CDR1 SGHNT and CDR2 YYREEE (reference sequence). V trimming: 0 bases; J trimming: 3 bases; junction bases outside the gene matches: 3. The CDR3 region is CASSLGLAGADTGELFF. DNA of the CDR3: TGTGCCAGCAGCTTGGGACTAGCGGGAGCGGACACCGGGGAGCTGTTTTTT.